A selection of T cell receptor beta chains follows, all from one sample in a study of T-cell reconstitution after alpha-beta-depleted transplantation in children. TCRdb passed the PCR reads through MiXCR, listing each CDR3 protein once. The sample has about a million distinct CDR3 sequences, roughly 29% seen once. The sequences come from PBMCs, mostly from graft donor cells, collected 360 days after TCRalphabeta/CD19-depleted stem cell transplant. Receptor source: a boy in the first two years of life who had a stem cell transplant for SCID, so the T cells may come from the graft donor. Both conserved end residues are part of each CDR3. A D gene is named only where the DNA matches it firmly. The size entry is marked missing in some rows and otherwise reads once, few, many or a size class.

clone size	D gene	CDR3 length	V gene	J gene	CDR3 DNA	CDR3 protein
-	-	14	TRBV2	TRBJ1-1	TGTGCCAGCAGTCCGAGACAGGTACACACTGAAGCTTTCTTT	CASSPRQVHTEAFF
-	-	13	TRBV29-1	TRBJ2-7	TGCAGCGTTGAAAGCTCAGGGGGGGGTGAGCAGTACTTC	CSVESSGGGEQYF
-	TRBD1	17	TRBV6-5	TRBJ2-1	TGTGCCAGCAGTTACTCGTTGTCACAGGGGGCAATTCATGAGCAGTTCTTC	CASSYSLSQGAIHEQFF
few	-	15	TRBV12-3/TRBV12-4	TRBJ2-7	TGTGCCAGCAGGGCCGGGCCTCACCTCTCCTACGAGCAGTACTTC	CASRAGPHLSYEQYF
-	-	15	TRBV5-1	TRBJ1-6	TGCGCCAGCAGCCGGGGGACGGACTATAATTCACCCCTCCACTTT	CASSRGTDYNSPLHF
many	-	13	TRBV29-1	TRBJ2-1	TGCAGCGTTACAGGGTATGGGGAGGATGAGCAGTTCTTC	CSVTGYGEDEQFF
-	-	16	TRBV7-9	TRBJ2-2	TGTGCCAGCAGCTTAGAGAGACAGACCAACACCGGGGAGCTGTTTTTT	CASSLERQTNTGELFF
few	TRBD2	15	TRBV7-9	TRBJ2-5	TGTGCCAGCAGCCAACTAGCGGGGGAGTGGGAGACCCAGTACTTC	CASSQLAGEWETQYF
few	TRBD1	17	TRBV12-3/TRBV12-4	TRBJ2-1	TGTGCCAGCAGTAACCCCGGACAGGGGACCGTGTACAATGAGCAGTTCTTC	CASSNPGQGTVYNEQFF
-	-	14	TRBV5-1	TRBJ2-3	TGCGCCAGCAGCAGTAAATTTAGCACAGATACGCAGTATTTT	CASSSKFSTDTQYF
-	TRBD1	17	TRBV13	TRBJ2-1	TGTGCCAGCAGCCACCTCCTGACAGGGGATATCCACAATGAGCAGTTCTTC	CASSHLLTGDIHNEQFF
-	TRBD1	16	TRBV5-8	TRBJ2-3	TGTGCCAGCAGCGAAGGGACAGGGACTAGCACAGATACGCAGTATTTT	CASSEGTGTSTDTQYF
-	-	13	TRBV18	TRBJ1-4	TGTGCCAGCTCACCACAGATGGGTGAAAAACTGTTTTTT	CASSPQMGEKLFF
-	TRBD2	18	TRBV11-2	TRBJ2-7	TGTGCCAGCAGCTTATTCCTAGCGGGGGGCCAAATTGCCTACGAGCAGTACTTC	CASSLFLAGGQIAYEQYF
-	-	13	TRBV29-1	TRBJ2-5	TGCAGCGTCGTACAGGGAAATCAAGAGACCCAGTACTTC	CSVVQGNQETQYF
few	TRBD1	14	TRBV5-1	TRBJ1-1	TGCGCCAGCAGTCGTGGGCAGGGGGGCACTGAAGCTTTCTTT	CASSRGQGGTEAFF
-	TRBD1	14	TRBV20-1	TRBJ1-2	TGCAGTGCTAGGGAACAGGGGTGGGACTATGGCTACACCTTC	CSAREQGWDYGYTF
-	TRBD2	17	TRBV7-9	TRBJ2-3	TGTGCCAGCAGCTGGGGACTAGCGGGCCCTAGCACAGATACGCAGTATTTT	CASSWGLAGPSTDTQYF
-	-	14	TRBV9	TRBJ1-2	TGTGCCAGCAGCGGGACCGGTTCTAACTATGGCTACACCTTC	CASSGTGSNYGYTF
-	-	13	TRBV5-1	TRBJ1-5	TGCGCCAGCAGCTTGGCGTCTGGGCAGCCCCAGCATTTT	CASSLASGQPQHF
-	-	14	TRBV7-9	TRBJ2-4	TGTGCCAGCAGCTTAGCCCAGGCCAAAAACATTCAGTACTTC	CASSLAQAKNIQYF
few	-	15	TRBV13	TRBJ1-1	TGTGCCAGCAGCTTAGGCCTTAAGAGGTTCACTGAAGCTTTCTTT	CASSLGLKRFTEAFF
-	-	12	TRBV6-2/TRBV6-3	TRBJ2-1	TGTGCCAGCAGGGAGGTTGTGGATGAGCAGTTCTTC	CASREVVDEQFF
once	TRBD2	16	TRBV4-2	TRBJ2-1	TGTGCCAGCAGGACTAGCGGGGGGAAAGGCTACAATGAGCAGTTCTTC	CASRTSGGKGYNEQFF
-	TRBD1	13	TRBV12-3/TRBV12-4	TRBJ2-7	TGTGCCAGCAGGTTGGGACAGGCTAGTCGGCAGTACTTC	CASRLGQASRQYF
-	TRBD1	16	TRBV7-6	TRBJ2-3	TGTGCCAGCAGCTTAGCCGGGACAGGAAGACAAGATACGCAGTATTTT	CASSLAGTGRQDTQYF
few	-	15	TRBV12-3/TRBV12-4	TRBJ1-1	TGTGCCAGCAGTATTACGGGACTGCCGAACACTGAAGCTTTCTTT	CASSITGLPNTEAFF
-	-	17	TRBV15	TRBJ1-1	TGTGCCACCAGCAGAGATAGGTGGGAGGAGAAGGACACTGAAGCTTTCTTT	CATSRDRWEEKDTEAFF
-	TRBD1	15	TRBV16	TRBJ1-2	TGTGCCAGCAGCCAATACGCAGGGGGATACTATGGCTACACCTTC	CASSQYAGGYYGYTF
-	-	16	TRBV5-1	TRBJ2-3	TGCGCCAGCAGCTTGAGCCGGCGGGGGCCCACAGATACGCAGTATTTT	CASSLSRRGPTDTQYF
-	-	15	TRBV7-2	TRBJ2-5	TGTGCCAGCAGCTTTGCGGGACTCCGCCAAGAGACCCAGTACTTC	CASSFAGLRQETQYF
few	-	17	TRBV4-3	TRBJ1-1	TGCGCCAGCAGCCAAGATGGTCGTGGCAGGGCGAACACTGAAGCTTTCTTT	CASSQDGRGRANTEAFF